This is a list of T cell receptor beta chains from one sample in a study of cytomegalovirus exposure and HLA in healthy donors. This table comes from immunoSEQ multiplex PCR, and its TCRdb copy is limited to in-frame clones, with some not included. The sample holds roughly 140,000 clones; approximately 81% are singletons and the top ten take 4% to 4.5%. Source material: PBMCs. The source of these receptors is a woman aged 35 to 49 in good health and CMV-seropositive. Both conserved end residues are part of each CDR3. D genes are given only for firm matches. Some rows have no size entry. The others give once, few or many, or a class for an expanded clone.

j_call,d_call,clone_size,v_call,cdr3_nt,cdr3_aa
TRBJ2-5,TRBD2,.,TRBV29-1,TGCAGCGTTGGGGGAAGACTAGCGGACTTACAAGAGACCCAGTACTTC,CSVGGRLADLQETQYF
TRBJ1-1,TRBD1,.,TRBV7-2,TGTGCCAGCAGGTCGGGACAGAAAGCTTTCTTT,CASRSGQKAFF
TRBJ2-2,.,.,TRBV6-5,TGTGCCAGCAGAGGGGGCGGAGGGACCGGGGAGCTGTTTTTT,CASRGGGGTGELFF
TRBJ1-2,.,few,TRBV5-1,TGCGCCAGCGGGCTTAGTGGGACAACTAACTATGGCTACACCTTC,CASGLSGTTNYGYTF
TRBJ2-1,TRBD2,.,TRBV4-1,TGCGCCAGCAGTCGGGGGGAGGGTTCGAAGAATGAGCAGTTCTTC,CASSRGEGSKNEQFF
TRBJ2-3,.,few,TRBV7-3,TGTGCCAGCAGCCCTAGGGACAGCCGGGGGGGTACAGATACGCAGTATTTT,CASSPRDSRGGTDTQYF
TRBJ2-5,.,.,TRBV9,TGTGCCAGCAGCCCAAGACTAGAAGGGACCCAGTACTTC,CASSPRLEGTQYF
TRBJ2-2,.,once,TRBV30,TGTGCCTGGAGGCCTCTGCTAACCGGGGAGCTGTTTTTT,CAWRPLLTGELFF
TRBJ1-2,TRBD1,once,TRBV5-6,TGTGCCAGCAGCCCGGACAGGGGAAGAGGGGTCTATGGCTACACCTTC,CASSPDRGRGVYGYTF
TRBJ2-5,TRBD1,.,TRBV28,TGTGCCAGCAGTTCGAGGACAGGGTGGCAAGAGACCCAGTACTTC,CASSSRTGWQETQYF
TRBJ2-7,TRBD1,.,TRBV4-1,TGCGCCAGCAGCCCCGGACAGGCGTTCTCCTACGAGCAGTACTTC,CASSPGQAFSYEQYF
TRBJ2-7,TRBD1,.,TRBV19,TGTGCCAGTACCTCCGGGACAGGGAGCTCCTACGAGCAGTACTTC,CASTSGTGSSYEQYF
TRBJ1-2,TRBD1,once,TRBV5-4,TGTGCCAGCAGCTCAGGGGGCTTACATGGCGGGGGCTACACCTTC,CASSSGGLHGGGYTF
TRBJ2-7,.,.,TRBV7-2,TGTGCCAGCGGAGTGGCGGCTTCGCCCTACGAGCAGTACTTC,CASGVAASPYEQYF
TRBJ2-5,TRBD2,few,TRBV6-6,TGTGCCAGCAGTTCTACTAGCGGGAGCCAAGAGACCCAGTACTTC,CASSSTSGSQETQYF
TRBJ1-1,.,.,TRBV2,TGTGCCAGCAGTTATCGTCGGGACACTGAAGCTTTCTTT,CASSYRRDTEAFF
TRBJ1-1,.,once,TRBV9,TGTGCCAGCAGCGTAGAGCCGAGACAGGAAGCTTTCTTT,CASSVEPRQEAFF
TRBJ2-5,TRBD2,.,TRBV2,TGTGCCAGCAGTGCGGGGGGGGTAGAGACCCAGTACTTC,CASSAGGVETQYF
TRBJ2-2,TRBD2,.,TRBV6-5,TGTGCCAGCAGTTATCGAGCGGGAGGAACCGGGGAGCTGTTTTTT,CASSYRAGGTGELFF
TRBJ2-7,.,.,TRBV7-9,TGTGCCAGCAGTTACACAGTGGACTCTTCCTACGAGCAGTACTTC,CASSYTVDSSYEQYF
TRBJ2-1,TRBD2,.,TRBV5-3,TGTGCCAGAAGCCCGCAGAAACGGGAGGGCCTAGGGGATGAGCAGTTCTTC,CARSPQKREGLGDEQFF
TRBJ1-1,.,.,TRBV30,TGTGCCTGGAGTGTACGGGTGAACACTGAAGCTTTCTTT,CAWSVRVNTEAFF
TRBJ2-3,TRBD2,.,TRBV25-1,TGTGCCAGCAGTGACCTAGCGGCCAGCACAGATACGCAGTATTTT,CASSDLAASTDTQYF
TRBJ1-1,.,.,TRBV28,TGTGCCAGCAGTTTATTCGGGACTAAAGCTTTCTTT,CASSLFGTKAFF
TRBJ2-7,.,once,TRBV28,TGTGCCAGCAGTATGGGGGGAGGAAACGAGCAGTACTTC,CASSMGGGNEQYF
TRBJ1-4,TRBD1,.,TRBV2,TGTGCCAGAAGGGACAGGGAAAATGAAAAACTGTTTTTT,CARRDRENEKLFF
TRBJ1-3,TRBD1,once,TRBV6-1,TGTGCCAGCGGGACAGCAAACCTCTCTGGAAACACCATATATTTT,CASGTANLSGNTIYF
TRBJ2-5,TRBD1,.,TRBV15,TGTGCCACCAGCCCCCGGGACAGGGTACCGGAGACCCAGTACTTC,CATSPRDRVPETQYF
TRBJ2-1,TRBD2,.,TRBV7-9,TGTGCCAGCAGCTTTCATAACAGCGGGAGTCTGGGATACAATGAGCAGTTCTTC,CASSFHNSGSLGYNEQFF
TRBJ1-1,.,.,TRBV9,TGTGCCAGCAGCGTAGTGGGGGGAGGTGAAGCTTTCTTT,CASSVVGGGEAFF
TRBJ2-2,.,.,TRBV7-3,TGTGCCAGCAGCTTAGCTCGGAGATCAGAGCTGTTTTTT,CASSLARRSELFF
TRBJ1-1,TRBD1,.,TRBV28,TGTGCCAGCAGTCCCCGACAGGGGGCTACGATCGTGGAAGCTTTCTTT,CASSPRQGATIVEAFF
TRBJ1-6,.,.,TRBV9,TGTGCCAGCAGCGTAGAACAGAATTCACCCCTCCACTTT,CASSVEQNSPLHF
TRBJ2-3,TRBD1,.,TRBV27,TGTGCCAGCAGTTTTTACAGGGGGCGCGGTGTAACGGGGGCAGATACGCAGTATTTT,CASSFYRGRGVTGADTQYF
TRBJ2-7,.,.,TRBV5-1,TGCGCCAGCAGCTTGGACAGGGAGGGCGACGAGCAGTACTTC,CASSLDREGDEQYF
TRBJ2-7,TRBD2,.,TRBV28,TGTGCCAGCAGTTCCGCCGGGGGAGGGGAGCAGTACTTC,CASSSAGGGEQYF
TRBJ2-5,.,.,TRBV11-1,TGTGCCAGCAGCTTAGATCAGGGCCAAGAGACCCAGTACTTC,CASSLDQGQETQYF
TRBJ2-3,TRBD2,.,TRBV7-9,TGTGCCAGCAGCCTCTTAGCGGGGGGGCCAGATACGCAGTATTTT,CASSLLAGGPDTQYF
TRBJ1-4,TRBD1,.,TRBV5-4,TGTGCCAGCTCCCGGGACAGGGGTGGTGAAAAACTGTTTTTT,CASSRDRGGEKLFF
TRBJ1-4,.,.,TRBV2,TGTGCCAGCAGTGGGGGACAACGGGGCCAGCTGTTTTTT,CASSGGQRGQLFF
TRBJ1-1,.,.,TRBV5-4,TGTGCCAGCAGCGTTCAGGGGTACACTGAAGCTTTCTTT,CASSVQGYTEAFF
TRBJ2-7,TRBD1,.,TRBV5-4,TGTGCCAGCAGCTTGGAACAGGGGGCCTACGAGCAGTACTTC,CASSLEQGAYEQYF
TRBJ2-1,TRBD1,.,TRBV7-7,TGTGCCAGCAGCTTAGGAATCGGGACAGGGGGCAATGAGCAGTTCTTC,CASSLGIGTGGNEQFF
TRBJ1-1,.,.,TRBV18,TGTGCCAGCTCACCAATGAGGAACACTGAAGCTTTCTTT,CASSPMRNTEAFF
TRBJ2-1,.,.,TRBV27,TGTGCCAGCAGTTCTCAAGGGGTGCGGTACAATGAGCAGTTCTTC,CASSSQGVRYNEQFF
TRBJ1-2,TRBD1,.,TRBV18,TGTGCCAGCTCGCGGGACAGCCTCCGAGGTGGCTACACCTTC,CASSRDSLRGGYTF
TRBJ2-7,TRBD1,.,TRBV13,TGTGCCAGCAGCTCGCAAGGGACAGGGAACTCCTACGAGCAGTACTTC,CASSSQGTGNSYEQYF
TRBJ2-4,TRBD1,.,TRBV29-1,TGCAGCGTTGAAGGGACAGGGCCGAGCATTCAGTACTTC,CSVEGTGPSIQYF
TRBJ2-7,TRBD2,.,TRBV5-6,TGTGCCAGCAGCCCCGATCTAGCGGGGGTCTACGAGCAGTACTTC,CASSPDLAGVYEQYF
TRBJ2-7,TRBD1,.,TRBV6-1,TGTGCCAGCAGTGAAGACAGGGGAGAGAGGGAGCAGTACTTC,CASSEDRGEREQYF
TRBJ1-6,.,.,TRBV18,TGTGCCAGCTCACCCCTAGACAGTCTCAATTCACCCCTCCACTTT,CASSPLDSLNSPLHF
TRBJ1-6,TRBD1,few,TRBV9,TGTGCCAGCAGCACACGGACAGGGACGACCCTCCACTTT,CASSTRTGTTLHF
TRBJ2-3,TRBD2,.,TRBV19,TGTGCCAGTAGTTCCTTGGGGCGGGAGAAAGCAGATACGCAGTATTTT,CASSSLGREKADTQYF
TRBJ2-3,.,.,TRBV5-1,TGCGCCAGCAGCTTGGAACACCACACAGATACGCAGTATTTT,CASSLEHHTDTQYF
TRBJ2-5,.,.,TRBV5-4,TGTGCCAGCAGCGAACAGGGAAGAGAGACCCAGTACTTC,CASSEQGRETQYF
TRBJ1-5,.,.,TRBV30,TGTGCCTGGACGCCAGGCCCCAATCAGCCCCAGCATTTT,CAWTPGPNQPQHF
TRBJ1-2,.,.,TRBV6-1,TGTGCCAGCAGTGCCTTTCAGGACTATGGCTACACCTTC,CASSAFQDYGYTF
TRBJ2-1,TRBD2,.,TRBV7-3,TGTGCCAGCAGCCCAAGCGGGAGCGGGGATGAGCAGTTCTTC,CASSPSGSGDEQFF
TRBJ1-1,TRBD1,.,TRBV5-4,TGTGCCAGCAGGGTCTCAGGGGGCGTTATGAACACTGAAGCTTTCTTT,CASRVSGGVMNTEAFF
TRBJ2-7,.,.,TRBV21-1,TGTGCCAGCAGCAACCCGGGACAGGGGGCTGCCTACGAGCAGTACTTC,CASSNPGQGAAYEQYF